The 24 T cell receptor beta chains below all came from one sample that was sequenced in a study of OX40 agonist ivuxolimab in advanced cancers. Data came from immunoSEQ multiplex PCR; TCRdb stores just in-frame clones and leaves some out. The sample has some 83,000 clones, about 94% seen once. The sample consisted of CD4+ or CD8+ T cells sorted from blood, taken in a trial of the OX40 agonist ivuxolimab. The receptors were sampled from an adult with an advanced solid tumor such as melanoma, head and neck, liver or kidney cancer.

This rearrangement joins TRBV19 to TRBJ2-7, with TRBD2 as a possible D gene (5 bases). The CDR3 loop spans 13 amino acids. Germline V gene sequence: CDR1 LNHDA, CDR2 SQIVND (reference sequence). Trimming left V 9 bases short and J 2 bases short, with 14 bases between. The CDR3 DNA reads as TGTGCCAGCAGCCCAGGACTGACCTACGAGCAGTACTTC. Amino acid sequence: CASSPGLTYEQYF.

V and J are TRBV7-9 and TRBJ2-1, with 8 positions matching TRBD2. Germline V CDR1 and CDR2: SEHNR, FQNEAQ (reference sequence). The CDR3 contains 16 residues. The trim removed 5 bases at V and 8 bases at J, leaving 14 bases unmatched. CDR3 sequence reads: CASSVRVREVWDEQFF. CDR3 sequence (DNA): TGTGCCAGCAGCGTACGAGTGCGGGAGGTGTGGGATGAGCAGTTCTTC.

The chain is built from TRBV7-6 and TRBJ2-5; D might be TRBD1 or TRBD2, each matching 6 bases. The CDR3 is 12 amino acids. The V end lost 3 bases, the J end lost 7 bases, and 9 bases lay between the germline ends. Germline CDR1 is SGHVS and CDR2 is FNYEAQ. CDR3 DNA sequence: TGTGCCAGCAGCTTGGGGGGCCCGACCCAGTACTTC. Protein: CASSLGGPTQYF.

In this sample, this clone turned up a few times. The CDR3 region is CAGRGENSEKLFF. The CDR3 DNA sequence: TGTGCCGGCAGGGGGGAGAATAGTGAAAAACTGTTTTTT. This chain connects TRBV19 to TRBJ1-4, with 7 nucleotides matching TRBD1. The junction had 10 bases not matched to a gene; V was cut back by 11 bases and J by 7 bases. The V gene's germline CDR1 is LNHDA and CDR2 SQIVND (reference sequence). This CDR3 region has 13 residues.

This rearrangement joins TRBV10-2 to TRBJ2-3; D ambiguous. This CDR3 is built from 12 residues. The germline gives CDR1 WSHSY, CDR2 SAAADI. V lost 0 bases and J lost 5, with 3 bases in between. Here the CDR3 DNA reads TGCGCCAGCAGTGAGTCGGAAGATACGCAGTATTTT. Translating gives CASSESEDTQYF.

J is TRBJ2-4 and V is TRBV21-1; the table's D gene call, TRBD1, was not cross checked with the DNA. TRBV21-1 is deemed a pseudogene. The CDR3 sequence is 19 residues long. The CDR3 region is CASSNKIGGEQVGKNIQYF. The CDR3 DNA reads as TGTGCCAGCAGCAACAAAATAGGGGGCGAACAGGTGGGCAAAAACATTCAGTACTTC.

The rearrangement links TRBV5-1 to TRBJ2-7; tentative D call: TRBD2 (6 bases). Trimming took off 7 bases at V and 3 bases at J, with 20 bases between the two ends. The CDR3 is 15 residues long. Germline V gene data show CDR1 as SGHRS and CDR2 as YFSETQ. In nucleotides, the CDR3 is TGCGCCAGCGGTAACCCGACGGGACTGATCTACGAGCAGTACTTC. Translated, it gives CASGNPTGLIYEQYF.

This sequence joins TRBV9 and TRBJ2-3, with 15 nucleotides matching TRBD2. CDR1 is SGDLS and CDR2 is YYNGEE in the germline V gene. The CDR3 consists of 16 residues. Germline trimming cut 4 bases from V and 4 bases from J; bases unmatched to any gene: 4. DNA for the CDR3: TGTGCCAGCAGCCCCGGGACTAGCGGGAGGTCAGATACGCAGTATTTT. Amino acid sequence: CASSPGTSGRSDTQYF.

This clone was counted only a few times. The chain joins TRBV19 to TRBJ1-5; no clear D gene. The CDR3 has 15 amino acids. Germline loops: CDR1 LNHDA, CDR2 SQIVND (reference sequence). Trimming removed 1 base from V and 3 bases from J, with 10 bases in between. The CDR3 spells CASSIVAENNQPQHF. CDR3 nucleotide sequence: TGTGCCAGTAGTATAGTTGCGGAAAACAATCAGCCCCAGCATTTT.

The chain combines TRBV19 with TRBJ2-7; perhaps TRBD2 as D (5 bases). V shed 3 bases and J shed 2 bases, with 11 bases lying between them. Germline V CDR1 and CDR2: LNHDA, SQIVND (reference sequence). The CDR3 runs to 14 residues. CDR3 nucleotide sequence: TGTGCCAGTAGTATGGGGAGCGGAACCTACGAGCAGTACTTC. It codes for CASSMGSGTYEQYF.

The J gene is TRBJ1-6, the V gene TRBV27; 9 positions match TRBD1. There are 14 residues in the CDR3. CDR1 MNHEY and CDR2 SMNVEV come from the germline V gene (reference sequence). V dropped 3 bases and J dropped 10; count of bases not matched to a gene: 4. CDR3 in amino acids: CASSFGTGRSPLHF. The CDR3 nucleotides are TGTGCCAGCAGTTTTGGGACAGGGAGGTCACCCCTCCACTTT.

The V gene is TRBV7-2, the J gene TRBJ2-7; D is perhaps TRBD1 (6 bases). The V end lost 5 bases, the J end lost 9 bases, and 17 bases lay between the germline ends. The CDR3 runs to 13 residues. CDR1 is SGHTA and CDR2 is FQGNSA in the germline V gene. CDR3 residues: CASSDLTGTPQYF. The CDR3, as DNA: TGTGCCAGCAGCGACCTAACCGGGACACCGCAGTACTTC.

V is TRBV7-9 and J is TRBJ1-4, with 10 bases that match TRBD1. The CDR3 sequence is 17 residues long. Germline CDR1 is SEHNR and CDR2 is FQNEAQ (reference sequence). Unmatched junction bases numbered 14, after V lost 5 bases and J lost 8 bases. In DNA form, the CDR3 reads TGTGCCAGCAGCCCCGGGACAGGGGCCCCGTTGGGGGAAAAACTGTTTTTT. Protein sequence: CASSPGTGAPLGEKLFF.

The chain has TRBV29-1 and TRBJ1-1, with no clear D. V was trimmed by 5 bases and J by 6 bases, leaving 10 bases between them. CDR3 size: 11 residues. The germline V gene encodes CDR1 SQVTM and CDR2 ANQGSEA. CDR3 residues: CSVLGQAEAFF. The CDR3 DNA reads TGCAGCGTTTTAGGGCAGGCTGAAGCTTTCTTT.

J is TRBJ2-7 and V is TRBV4-1; 8 nucleotides match TRBD1. There are 16 residues in the CDR3. With 0 bases clipped from V and 1 base from J, the junction kept 5 bases outside the gene matches. Germline V gene sequence: CDR1 MGHRA, CDR2 YSYEKL. The CDR3 region is CASSQDKGQGSYEQYF. CDR3 nucleotides: TGCGCCAGCAGCCAAGATAAAGGACAGGGTTCCTACGAGCAGTACTTC.

This chain uses TRBV19 with TRBJ1-1; no firm D call. Trimming stripped 3 bases from V and 0 bases from J, with 8 bases between. The CDR3 has 14 residues. CDR1 is LNHDA and CDR2 is SQIVND in the germline V gene (reference sequence). CDR3: CASSIGPVNTEAFF. In DNA form, the CDR3 reads TGTGCCAGTAGTATTGGGCCGGTGAACACTGAAGCTTTCTTT.

V usage is TRBV28 and J usage is TRBJ1-1; tentatively, D is TRBD1 (5 bases). This CDR3 contains 15 residues. Germline V gene sequence: CDR1 MDHEN, CDR2 SYDVKM. V was pared by 7 bases and J by 3 bases, with 18 bases between. CDR3 loop: CASIVPGQGDTEAFF. The CDR3 DNA is TGTGCCAGCATCGTTCCGGGGCAAGGGGACACTGAAGCTTTCTTT.

On this clone: One end of the junction fails to match germline, which may point to a read error. Distinct nucleotide sequences in the sample also encode this CDR3. The gene calls are TRBV6-5 and TRBJ2-7; D gene ambiguous. Germline-derived CDR1 and CDR2 are MNHEY and SVGAGI. The CDR3 has 14 residues. The CDR3 DNA sequence: TGTGCCAGCAGTTACGGTGGGCGTATCGACGAACAGTACTTC. It codes for CASSYGGRIDEQYF.

The genes are TRBV5-1 and TRBJ2-5, with 7 bases matching TRBD2. This CDR3 is 13 amino acids long. The ends lost 7 bases at V and 0 bases at J; junction bases unmatched: 3. Per germline, CDR1 SGHRS and CDR2 YFSETQ. In nucleotides, the CDR3 is TGCGCCAGCCGGGAGGCGTACCAAGAGACCCAGTACTTC. This translates into CASREAYQETQYF.

The rearrangement uses TRBV6-5 and TRBJ2-7, with 7 bases identical to TRBD1. The J segment lost 7 bases and the V segment lost 6 bases, leaving 9 bases of the junction unmatched. Germline assignment: CDR1 MNHEY and CDR2 SVGAGI. The CDR3 is 13 residues long. Here the CDR3 DNA reads TGTGCCAGCAGAGCTAACAGGGGCTGGGAGCAGTACTTC. Residues: CASRANRGWEQYF.

For the CDR3, the DNA is TGCGCCAGCAGCCGGACTAGCGGCACAGATACGCAGTATTTT. Protein sequence: CASSRTSGTDTQYF. The chain uses TRBV4-1 and TRBJ2-3; 9 nucleotides match TRBD2. Germline V gene sequence: CDR1 MGHRA, CDR2 YSYEKL. The CDR3 runs to 14 residues. V shed 4 bases and J 1 base; nucleotides not matched to a gene: 0.

The chain couples TRBV19 to TRBJ2-3; the match to TRBD2 covers 9 bases. V gave up 5 bases and J gave up 1 base; unmatched junction bases: 10. The length of the CDR3 is 17 residues. Germline V lookup: CDR1 LNHDA, CDR2 SQIVND (reference sequence). This CDR3 is CASSALAGEGGTDTQYF. The CDR3 DNA sequence: TGTGCCAGTAGTGCATTAGCGGGAGAGGGGGGCACAGATACGCAGTATTTT.

CDR3 DNA sequence: TGTGCCAGTAGTTGGACTAGCGGGGGAGTCTACGAGCAGTACTTC. Translated, it gives CASSWTSGGVYEQYF. J is TRBJ2-7 and V is TRBV19; 13 positions agree with TRBD2. V trimming: 5 bases; J trimming: 3 bases; junction bases outside the gene matches: 4. This CDR3 is built from 15 residues. In germline, CDR1 is LNHDA, CDR2 SQIVND (reference sequence).

This chain joins TRBV30 and TRBJ1-4; possibly TRBD1 for D (6 bases). In germline, CDR1 is GTSNPN, CDR2 SVGIG (reference sequence). The CDR3 covers 14 residues. V lost 1 base and J lost 8, with 14 bases in between. The chain's CDR3 is CAWSEGELGEKLFF. The CDR3 bases are TGTGCCTGGAGTGAGGGGGAACTAGGGGAAAAACTGTTTTTT. The complete variable domain, with remaining parts taken from reference TRBV30 and TRBJ1-4, reads SQTIHQWPATLVQPVGSPLSLECTVEGTSNPNLYWYRQAAGRGLQLLFYSVGIGQISSEVPQNLSASRPQDRQFILSSKKLLLSDSGFYLCAWSEGELGEKLFFGSGTQLSVL.